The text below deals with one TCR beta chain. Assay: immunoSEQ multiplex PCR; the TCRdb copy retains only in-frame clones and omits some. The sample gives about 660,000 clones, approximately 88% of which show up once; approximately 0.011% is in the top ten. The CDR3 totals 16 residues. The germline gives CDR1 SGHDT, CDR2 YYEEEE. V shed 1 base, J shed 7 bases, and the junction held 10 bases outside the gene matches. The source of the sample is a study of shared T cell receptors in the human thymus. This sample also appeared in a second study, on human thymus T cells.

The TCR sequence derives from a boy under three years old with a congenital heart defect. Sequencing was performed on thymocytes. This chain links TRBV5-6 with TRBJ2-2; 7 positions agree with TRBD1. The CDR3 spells CASSLYLQGQGGELFF. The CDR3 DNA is TGTGCCAGCAGCTTGTACCTACAGGGGCAGGGCGGGGAGCTGTTTTTT.